Reported below is one T cell receptor beta chain. A much larger clone is a single base away; this may be a read error. The CDR3 length is 14 residues. The germline V gene has CDR1 SNHLY and CDR2 FYNNEI. This entry is derived from a study of shared clonotypes between healthy human individuals. None of the donors, who were healthy HIV-negative adults, had recently had acute infections or vaccinations. Assay: immunoSEQ multiplex PCR; the TCRdb copy retains only in-frame clones and omits some. The sample shows a few hundred thousand clones, around 78% of them seen only once. The source material was PBMCs. This rearrangement joins TRBV2 to TRBJ2-7; perhaps TRBD2 as D (6 bases). The clonotype comes from a woman between 35 and 50 years old in good health. Some clones in this sample may be carry-over from other donors' samples. CDR3 in DNA: TGTGCCAGCAGTGTGGCTAGCGAACCCTACGGGCAGTACTTC. As protein: CASSVASEPYGQYF.